These 10 T cell receptor beta chains originate from one sample sequenced in a study of Graves' ophthalmopathy and Graves' hyperthyroidism. RNA transcripts yielded amplified TCR beta CDR3 regions. Second-round multiplex PCR came after first-round RT-PCR with HTBI primers. TCRdb fed the multiplex PCR reads into MiXCR, producing one record per CDR3 protein. This sample carries about 400,000 distinct CDR3 sequences, approximately 20% of them seen once, and the ten largest clones take 1.6%. Sequencing used peripheral blood. These receptors were obtained from a woman under 30 with Graves' ophthalmopathy.

This clonotype came up many times. V gene TRBV28 combines with J gene TRBJ1-2; D gene ambiguous. The CDR3 loop spans 12 amino acids. Germline values: CDR1 MDHEN, CDR2 SYDVKM. V was pared by 7 bases and J by 8 bases, with 14 bases between. The CDR3 bases are TGTGCCAGCATCCAGGACTCCGGGGGCTACACCTTC. This encodes CASIQDSGGYTF.

This clonotype has a count of ten or more. The rearrangement links TRBV28 to TRBJ2-4, with TRBD2 identical over 7 bases. This CDR3 is built from 14 residues. Germline CDR1 reads MDHEN; CDR2 reads SYDVKM. With 3 bases clipped from V and 7 bases from J, the junction kept 6 bases outside the gene matches. The CDR3 DNA is TGTGCCAGCAGTTTGGCAGGGAGGGTGAACATTCAGTACTTC. Residues: CASSLAGRVNIQYF.

This clonotype was seen at least ten times. The gene calls are TRBV29-1 and TRBJ1-1; D is uncertain. In germline, CDR1 is SQVTM, CDR2 ANQGSEA. CDR3 length: 11 amino acids. Trimming took 4 bases from V and 2 from J, leaving 5 bases between them. CDR3 DNA sequence: TGCAGCGTTGGACCAAACACTGAAGCTTTCTTT. The encoded protein is CSVGPNTEAFF.

The DNA for the CDR3 is TGTGCCAGTAGTATAGCGGCAGGACGAAATTCACCCCTCCACTTT. This encodes CASSIAAGRNSPLHF. This chain links TRBV19 with TRBJ1-6, with D hard to call. Germline CDR1 reads LNHDA; CDR2 reads SQIVND (reference sequence). The CDR3 covers 15 residues. Trimming removed 1 base from V and 7 bases from J, with 11 bases in between.

As for this clonotype: This clone may be a read error of a much larger clone one base away. The chain combines TRBV19 with TRBJ2-1; tentative D call: TRBD1 (6 bases). Germline-derived CDR1 and CDR2 are LNHDA and SQIVND (reference sequence). The CDR3 spans 14 residues. Trimming cost V 8 bases and J 4 bases, with 15 bases left between them. CDR3 in amino acids: CASSRQVSYNEQFF. For the CDR3, the DNA is TGTGCCAGTTCTCGACAGGTGTCGTACAATGAGCAGTTCTTC.

Many counts were recorded for this clonotype. The rearrangement joins TRBV6-2 or TRBV6-3 to TRBJ2-2; D is unclear. The germline CDR1 and CDR2 sequences are MNHEY and SVGEGT. This CDR3 contains 11 residues. Trimming shortened V by 5 bases and J by 6 bases, and 4 bases separated the two germline ends. The CDR3 region has the DNA TGTGCCAGCAGTGCCGCCGGGGAGCTGTTTTTT. This translates into CASSAAGELFF.

This clonotype was detected many times. The chain links TRBV5-6 to TRBJ2-7; tentative D call: TRBD2 (6 bases). CDR3 size: 13 residues. The V end lost 1 base, the J end lost 6 bases, and 11 bases lay between the germline ends. Germline CDR1 and CDR2: SGHDT and YYEEEE. The CDR3 DNA reads as TGTGCCAGCAGCTTGTGGAGGGGAGCCGAGCAGTACTTC. This encodes CASSLWRGAEQYF.

This clonotype came up many times. The gene calls are TRBV4-1 and TRBJ2-5; 9 bases align to TRBD1. This CDR3 is built from 15 residues. V gave up 3 bases and J gave up 5 bases; unmatched junction bases: 7. From germline, CDR1 is MGHRA and CDR2 YSYEKL. CDR3 bases: TGCGCCAGCAGCCATTTGGGGACAGGGTTGGAGACCCAGTACTTC. As protein: CASSHLGTGLETQYF.

CDR3 DNA sequence: TGTGCCAGCAGCTTAGTGAGCGGGCCTCGGGGGGAGCAGTACTTC. Its protein is CASSLVSGPRGEQYF. V usage is TRBV11-2 and J usage is TRBJ2-7; maybe TRBD2 (6 bases). V shed 1 base and J shed 7 bases, with 17 bases lying between them. Germline V gene data show CDR1 as SGHAT and CDR2 as FQNNGV. The CDR3 length is 15 residues.

Ten or more counts support this clonotype. The rearrangement joins TRBV6-2 or TRBV6-3 to TRBJ1-1, with 7 bases that match TRBD1. This CDR3 is built from 12 residues. Germline V gives CDR1 MNHEY, CDR2 SVGEGT. V dropped 6 bases and J dropped 5; count of bases not matched to a gene: 3. CDR3 loop: CASSQGGTEAFF. For the CDR3, the DNA is TGTGCCAGCAGCCAGGGGGGAACTGAAGCTTTCTTT.